The 16 T cell receptor beta chains listed next were all sequenced from one sample in a study of identical twins. TCRdb re-derived calls from the 5' RACE reads in MiXCR, one entry per CDR3 protein. In the table there are about 660,000 distinct CDR3 sequences, more than 6.5% of which are singletons. These data were likewise used in another study, on yellow fever vaccine responses in identical twins.

The sample consisted of PBMCs. Receptors originate from a woman under 30 in good health.

This clonotype was seen at least ten times. This chain connects TRBV6-2 or TRBV6-3 to TRBJ1-1, with a weak D call TRBD1 (5 bases). The CDR3 is made up of 13 amino acids. Trimming stripped 6 bases from V and 0 bases from J, with 8 bases between. The germline CDR1 and CDR2 sequences are MNHEY and SVGEGT. The CDR3 nucleotides read TGTGCCAGCAGATTAGGGGTGAACACTGAAGCTTTCTTT. Protein product: CASRLGVNTEAFF.

This clonotype came up a few times. The chain carries TRBV2 and TRBJ2-6, with TRBD1 matching over 9 bases. This CDR3 has 17 residues. V trimming: 6 bases; J trimming: 3 bases; junction bases outside the gene matches: 9. CDR1 is SNHLY and CDR2 is FYNNEI in the germline V gene. The CDR3 reads CASRPGTGPFGANVLTF. The CDR3 bases are TGTGCCAGCAGACCCGGGACAGGGCCATTTGGGGCCAACGTCCTGACTTTC.

The rearrangement uses TRBV20-1 and TRBJ2-1; D remains unclear. V was pared by 1 base and J by 7 bases, with 14 bases between. The CDR3 sequence is 14 residues long. Germline CDR1 is DFQATT and CDR2 is SNEGSKA (reference sequence). The CDR3 protein is CSARASFRSNEQFF. CDR3 coding DNA: TGCAGTGCTAGAGCATCCTTTAGGTCGAATGAGCAGTTCTTC.

The rearrangement uses TRBV6-1 and TRBJ2-1; D perhaps matches TRBD1 (5 bases). CDR1 MNHNS and CDR2 SASEGT come from the germline V gene. V lost 7 bases to trimming and J lost 8 bases, with 15 bases between them. This CDR3 has 13 amino acids. CDR3 coding DNA: TGTGCCAGCACAAAGAAGGGGTACTATGAGCAGTTCTTC. Protein product: CASTKKGYYEQFF.

This clonotype was counted many times. The V gene is TRBV20-1, the J gene TRBJ1-2; maybe TRBD1 (6 bases). In germline, CDR1 is DFQATT, CDR2 SNEGSKA (reference sequence). V was pared by 5 bases and J by 7 bases, with 11 bases between. There are 11 residues in the CDR3. In nucleotides, the CDR3 is TGCAGTGCTCCAGGGGTCATTGGCTACACCTTC. Its translation: CSAPGVIGYTF.

The chain links TRBV28 to TRBJ2-7; tentatively, D is TRBD1 (5 bases). The CDR3 length is 15 residues. Looked up from germline, CDR1 is MDHEN and CDR2 is SYDVKM. V was shortened by 6 bases and J by 0 bases, with 15 bases between the two germline ends. CDR3 amino acids: CASSPTLQGSYEQYF. DNA for the CDR3: TGTGCCAGCAGCCCGACGCTTCAGGGCTCCTACGAGCAGTACTTC.

The CDR3 DNA reads TGTGCCAGCAGTTTTATTAGGGGGACGGGGCGTCAGAATGAGCAGTTCTTC. It yields the protein CASSFIRGTGRQNEQFF. The chain recombines TRBV28 with TRBJ2-1; the D gene is possibly TRBD1 (6 bases). V gave up 3 bases and J gave up 7 bases, with 22 bases separating them. Germline V gene sequence: CDR1 MDHEN, CDR2 SYDVKM. The CDR3 consists of 17 residues. Filled out from reference TRBV28 and TRBJ2-1, the complete variable domain reads DVKVTQSSRYLVKRTGEKVFLECVQDMDHENMFWYRQDPGLGLRLIYFSYDVKMKEKGDIPEGYSVSREKKERFSLILESASTNQTSMYLCASSFIRGTGRQNEQFFGPGTRLTVL.

The chain recombines TRBV7-2 with TRBJ2-7; 10 nucleotides agree with TRBD1. V lost 6 bases to trimming and J lost 4 bases; unmatched junction nucleotides: 9. The CDR3 extends over 15 amino acids. CDR1 is SGHTA and CDR2 is FQGNSA in the germline V gene. The CDR3 bases are TGTGCCAGCAGTCAGACCCGGGACAGGGGTTACGAGCAGTACTTC. This sequence encodes CASSQTRDRGYEQYF.

J is TRBJ2-1 and V is TRBV5-6, with a possible D match to TRBD1 (5 bases). In germline, CDR1 is SGHDT, CDR2 YYEEEE. CDR3 length: 11 residues. Trimming shortened V by 0 bases and J by 15 bases, and 10 bases separated the two germline ends. CDR3 nucleotide sequence: TGTGCCAGCAGCTTGGTACAGGAAGCGTTCTTC. The encoded protein is CASSLVQEAFF.

This clonotype came up a few times. J is TRBJ2-1 and V is TRBV5-4; D ambiguous. CDR1 and CDR2 (germline): SGHNT, YYREEE (reference sequence). Trimming took off 4 bases at V and 4 bases at J, with 12 bases between the two ends. The CDR3 runs to 14 residues. This CDR3 reads CASSQQRIYNEQFF. The CDR3 nucleotides read TGTGCCAGCAGCCAACAGAGAATATACAATGAGCAGTTCTTC.

This clonotype appeared a few times. CDR3 residues: CASSPPAWTGPGGYTF. CDR3 coding DNA: TGCGCCAGCAGCCCCCCGGCGTGGACGGGCCCAGGTGGCTACACCTTC. This sequence joins TRBV5-1 and TRBJ1-2, with unresolved D. The germline V gene has CDR1 SGHRS and CDR2 YFSETQ. V lost 4 bases and J 7 bases, leaving 23 bases between the germline ends. The CDR3 runs to 16 residues.

V is TRBV20-1 and J is TRBJ2-7; possible D gene TRBD2, 5 bases. Trimming left V 6 bases short and J 3 bases short, with 9 bases between. Germline lookup yields CDR1 DFQATT and CDR2 SNEGSKA (reference sequence). This CDR3 contains 11 residues. The CDR3 loop reads CSAQTSYEQYF. CDR3 in DNA: TGCAGTGCCCAAACTAGCTACGAGCAGTACTTC.

This rearrangement joins TRBV6-5 to TRBJ2-1, with 9 bases fitting TRBD2. Germline CDR1 MNHEY, CDR2 SVGAGI. With 0 bases clipped from V and 6 bases from J, the junction kept 6 bases outside the gene matches. The CDR3 spans 16 residues. The CDR3 nucleotides are TGTGCCAGCAGTTACTCGGGGCGGGGGGGCCCCAATGAGCAGTTCTTC. It is translated as CASSYSGRGGPNEQFF.

Only a few counts were recorded for this clonotype. The genes are TRBV6-1 and TRBJ2-1, with 8 positions matching TRBD2. The CDR3 totals 13 residues. V dropped 7 bases and J dropped 5; count of bases not matched to a gene: 4. Germline CDR1 MNHNS, CDR2 SASEGT. CDR3 amino acids: CASTRGGDNEQFF. The CDR3 DNA follows: TGTGCCAGCACCCGGGGGGGGGACAATGAGCAGTTCTTC.

Here the CDR3 reads CASSSDRIITEAFF. CDR3 nucleotide sequence: TGTGCCAGCAGTTCAGACAGGATTATCACTGAAGCTTTCTTT. The V call is TRBV28, the J call TRBJ1-1, with a possible D match to TRBD1 (6 bases). V lost 4 bases and J 4 bases, leaving 13 bases between the germline ends. Germline V gives CDR1 MDHEN, CDR2 SYDVKM. The CDR3 contains 14 residues. The whole variable domain, filled in from reference TRBV28 and TRBJ1-1, reads DVKVTQSSRYLVKRTGEKVFLECVQDMDHENMFWYRQDPGLGLRLIYFSYDVKMKEKGDIPEGYSVSREKKERFSLILESASTNQTSMYLCASSSDRIITEAFFGQGTRLTVV.

The gene calls are TRBV4-2 and TRBJ2-7, with 9 nucleotides matching TRBD2. Germline V gene sequence: CDR1 LGHNA, CDR2 YNFKEQ. After removal of 5 bases from V and 3 bases from J, the junction contained 8 bases not matched to a gene. The CDR3 is 15 residues long. CDR3 loop: CASSEGSSGNYEQYF. For the CDR3, the DNA is TGTGCCAGCAGCGAGGGATCTAGCGGGAACTACGAGCAGTACTTC.